These 9 T cell receptor beta chains were sequenced from one sample in a study of monozygotic twins with inflammatory bowel disease. TCRdb reprocessed the 5' RACE reads; each CDR3 protein has one entry and no DNA is given. The sample includes fewer than 350,000 distinct CDR3 sequences. Sequencing was done on a sample of blood. These receptors all stem from a human donor with ulcerative colitis or Crohn's disease, or a healthy co-twin of an affected twin (not recorded which).

The chain joins TRBV9 to TRBJ1-2; TCRdb's D call, TRBD1, is unchecked because there is no DNA. CDR3 length: 12 amino acids. CDR1 is SGDLS and CDR2 is YYNGEE in the germline V gene. The CDR3 is CASSPDRVGYTF.

This chain links TRBV5-4 with TRBJ1-1. This CDR3 has 13 residues. Germline loops: CDR1 SGHNT, CDR2 YYREEE (reference sequence). This chain's CDR3 is CASSPRWNTEAFF.

The V and J genes are TRBV20-1 and TRBJ1-1. The CDR3 contains 16 residues. Germline V gives CDR1 DFQATT, CDR2 SNEGSKA (reference sequence). The CDR3 region is CSARATLQGRDTEAFF.

This chain connects TRBV5-1 to TRBJ1-2. The CDR3 extends over 14 amino acids. Germline V gene data show CDR1 as SGHRS and CDR2 as YFSETQ. CDR3 protein: CASSLWEGNYGYTF.

The chain employs TRBV11-2 and TRBJ2-1; TCRdb's assignment of TRBD2 cannot be checked, as there is no DNA. This CDR3 comprises 16 residues. Germline CDR1 reads SGHAT; CDR2 reads FQNNGV. This chain's CDR3 is CASSLEPTSVYNEQFF.

The chain uses TRBV10-2 and TRBJ1-5; TCRdb returns TRBD1, unconfirmable since there is no DNA. The CDR3 covers 14 residues. CDR1 is WSHSY and CDR2 is SAAADI in the germline V gene. The CDR3 is CASRGQGDNQPQHF.

The chain joins TRBV5-1 to TRBJ2-5; TCRdb selects TRBD1, and the lack of DNA leaves this call unchecked. This CDR3 has 13 amino acids. Per the germline V gene, CDR1 is SGHRS and CDR2 is YFSETQ. CDR3 residues: CASRFGQQETQYF.

The V call is TRBV20-1, the J call TRBJ2-1; TCRdb's assignment of TRBD2 cannot be checked, as there is no DNA. Germline lookup yields CDR1 DFQATT and CDR2 SNEGSKA (reference sequence). This CDR3 is 13 amino acids long. Here the CDR3 reads CSGGAGGRNEQFF.

This chain links TRBV5-1 with TRBJ2-1; the D call of TRBD1 rests on TCRdb alone, since no DNA is present to check it. The CDR3 contains 17 residues. The V gene's germline CDR1 is SGHRS and CDR2 YFSETQ. The chain's CDR3 is CASSLDLGPLSYNEQFF.